This TCR beta chain was profiled in a study of cytomegalovirus exposure and HLA in healthy donors. PCR was performed using 60 Vbeta and 13 Jbeta primers. Profiled with immunoSEQ multiplex PCR; TCRdb holds only in-frame clones, not every one. The repertoire holds 150,000 to 200,000 clones, with roughly four fifths as singletons. Of note for this clone: Distinct nucleotide sequences in the sample also encode this CDR3.

This CDR3 contains 14 residues. The germline V and J ends were trimmed by 3 bases and 1 base, with 9 bases remaining between them. Germline-derived CDR1 and CDR2 are SGHTA and FQGNSA. The chain links TRBV7-2 to TRBJ1-1; perhaps TRBD1 as D (5 bases). This receptor was identified in a man in his fifties or sixties in good health and CMV-seropositive. Sequencing used PBMCs. This CDR3 reads CASSLGLPNTEAFF. For the CDR3, the DNA is TGTGCCAGCAGCTTGGGGCTGCCGAACACTGAAGCTTTCTTT.